Shown below are 18 T cell receptor beta chains from a single sample sequenced in a study of T-cell reconstitution after alpha-beta-depleted transplantation in children. Preparation of the TCRbeta library was carried out with unique molecular identifiers. TCRdb recomputed calls from the PCR reads with MiXCR, one row per CDR3 protein. The table shows some 280,000 distinct CDR3 sequences, with about 10% occurring only once. The specimen was PBMCs from the stem cell graft donor, collected from the stem cell graft. The receptors shown here come from a human donor who donated a stem cell graft to a child with SCID.

The chain combines TRBV6-5 with TRBJ1-3; D is undetermined. V was trimmed by 4 bases and J by 1 base, leaving 11 bases between them. This CDR3 comprises 15 residues. Germline lookup yields CDR1 MNHEY and CDR2 SVGAGI. CDR3 bases: TGTGCCAGCAGTTCCTCGATGGGGTCTGGAAACACCATATATTTT. This gives the protein CASSSSMGSGNTIYF.

The chain is built from TRBV27 and TRBJ2-7, with D possibly being TRBD2 (5 bases). CDR1 is MNHEY and CDR2 is SMNVEV in the germline V gene (reference sequence). CDR3 length equals 13 residues. V gave up 10 bases and J gave up 0 bases, with 13 bases separating them. The CDR3 nucleotides read TGTGCCACCGGGGAAAGGAGCTCCTACGAGCAGTACTTC. It encodes CATGERSSYEQYF.

The chain combines TRBV19 with TRBJ2-1; 8 bases are a match to TRBD1. CDR1 and CDR2 (germline): LNHDA, SQIVND (reference sequence). The CDR3 contains 15 residues. After removal of 6 bases from V and 6 bases from J, the junction contained 10 bases not matched to a gene. The CDR3 DNA sequence: TGTGCCAGTAGGTCCCGCTCAGGGGGCTTCAATGAGCAGTTCTTC. This encodes CASRSRSGGFNEQFF.

The gene calls are TRBV25-1 and TRBJ2-6, with D maybe TRBD1 (5 bases). V was shortened by 2 bases and J by 0 bases, with 8 bases between the two germline ends. This CDR3 has 16 amino acids. Looked up from germline, CDR1 is MGHDK and CDR2 is SYGVNS. CDR3 nucleotides: TGTGCCAGCAGTGAACACAGGAGCTCTGGGGCCAACGTCCTGACTTTC. It specifies CASSEHRSSGANVLTF.

The sample holds a few counts of this clonotype. This chain joins TRBV12-3 or TRBV12-4 and TRBJ1-1, with D possibly TRBD1 on 6 matching bases. The CDR3 contains 14 residues. V dropped 7 bases and J dropped 2 bases, with 14 bases sitting between them. The CDR3 reads CASKRTAYNTEAFF. CDR3 DNA: TGTGCCAGCAAAAGGACAGCCTATAACACTGAAGCTTTCTTT.

CDR3 in DNA: TGCGCCAGCAGCTTGGTGGGGACAGGAGACGAAAAACTGTTTTTT. Its translation: CASSLVGTGDEKLFF. The J gene is TRBJ1-4, the V gene TRBV5-1; TRBD1 matches 8 bases. Germline V gene sequence: CDR1 SGHRS, CDR2 YFSETQ. The CDR3 has 15 amino acids. V shed 0 bases, J shed 8 bases, and the junction held 6 bases outside the gene matches.

This clonotype was seen more than once but under ten times. This chain links TRBV18 with TRBJ2-7, with TRBD2 matching 10 bases. Trimming cost V 2 bases and J 2 bases; bases outside gene matches: 3. The CDR3 totals 15 residues. Germline CDR1 and CDR2: KGHSH and LQKENI. In DNA form, the CDR3 reads TGTGCCAGCTCACCAAGGCTAGCGGGGGCCTACGAGCAGTACTTC. Translation: CASSPRLAGAYEQYF.

This clonotype was counted many times. The gene calls are TRBV10-3 and TRBJ2-1, with 8 bases fitting TRBD2. The CDR3 covers 14 residues. Unmatched junction bases numbered 11, after V lost 9 bases and J lost 7 bases. Germline loops: CDR1 ENHRY, CDR2 SYGVKD. This chain's CDR3 is CAMLWGLVANEQFF. Written as DNA, the CDR3 is TGTGCCATGTTATGGGGACTAGTAGCAAATGAGCAGTTCTTC.

CDR3 protein: CASTPDQREQFF. The CDR3, as DNA: TGTGCCAGCACCCCTGACCAACGGGAGCAGTTCTTC. This chain joins TRBV7-9 and TRBJ2-1; D unclear. Germline CDR1 reads SEHNR; CDR2 reads FQNEAQ (reference sequence). V lost 7 bases and J 10 bases, leaving 14 bases between the germline ends. CDR3 length: 12 amino acids. Filled out from reference TRBV7-9 and TRBJ2-1, the complete variable domain reads DTGVSQNPRHKITKRGQNVTFRCDPISEHNRLYWYRQTLGQGPEFLTYFQNEAQLEKSRLLSDRFSAERPKGSFSTLEIQRTEQGDSAMYLCASTPDQREQFFGPGTRLTVL.

This clonotype appeared many times. The rearrangement links TRBV15 to TRBJ2-2; D gene ambiguous. Germline CDR1 and CDR2: LNHNV and YYDKDF (reference sequence). The CDR3 has 14 residues. V was pared by 1 base and J by 7 bases, with 10 bases between. Here the CDR3 reads CATSRVSSYGELFF. In DNA form, the CDR3 reads TGTGCCACCAGCAGAGTTAGCAGCTACGGGGAGCTGTTTTTT.

At least ten counts were recorded for this clonotype. V gene TRBV5-1 combines with J gene TRBJ2-2; D is undetermined. V lost 7 bases and J 0 bases, leaving 10 bases between the germline ends. Germline CDR1 and CDR2: SGHRS and YFSETQ. CDR3 length: 14 amino acids. The CDR3 loop is CASGLMANTGELFF. In nucleotides, the CDR3 is TGCGCCAGCGGTCTGATGGCGAACACCGGGGAGCTGTTTTTT.

This chain joins TRBV7-2 and TRBJ2-7; D unresolved. Germline CDR1 SGHTA, CDR2 FQGNSA. The CDR3 is made up of 12 amino acids. The germline V and J ends were trimmed by 6 bases and 2 bases, with 8 bases remaining between them. The CDR3 region is CASRRSAYEQYF. For the CDR3, the DNA is TGTGCCAGCAGGAGGTCCGCCTACGAGCAGTACTTC.

V gene TRBV27 combines with J gene TRBJ2-7; D not resolved. The germline CDR1 and CDR2 sequences are MNHEY and SMNVEV (reference sequence). The CDR3 covers 11 residues. Trimming took 10 bases from V and 6 from J, leaving 13 bases between them. The CDR3 loop is CATTNGFEQYF. DNA of the CDR3: TGTGCCACAACGAACGGGTTCGAGCAGTACTTC.

This clonotype was picked up a small number of times. The chain couples TRBV6-2 or TRBV6-3 to TRBJ1-1, with 7 positions matching TRBD1. The trim removed 7 bases at V and 4 bases at J, leaving 6 bases unmatched. This CDR3 is built from 13 residues. Looked up from germline, CDR1 is MNHEY and CDR2 is SVGEGT. CDR3 DNA: TGTGCCAGCATCCGGGACAGTCGCACTGAAGCTTTCTTT. Encoded protein: CASIRDSRTEAFF.

This clonotype has at least ten counts. The chain employs TRBV10-3 and TRBJ2-2; D remains unclear. The CDR3 spans 14 residues. The V gene's germline CDR1 is ENHRY and CDR2 SYGVKD. V was clipped by 0 bases and J by 2 bases, with 4 bases between them. CDR3 region: CAISESFNTGELFF. The CDR3, as DNA: TGTGCCATCAGTGAGTCGTTTAACACCGGGGAGCTGTTTTTT.

The J gene is TRBJ1-1, the V gene TRBV25-1; 9 bases line up with TRBD1. Germline-derived CDR1 and CDR2 are MGHDK and SYGVNS. The CDR3 sequence is 16 residues long. The J segment lost 3 bases and the V segment lost 1 base, leaving 6 bases of the junction unmatched. CDR3 sequence: CASSESYRGPDTEAFF. The CDR3 nucleotides are TGTGCCAGCAGTGAATCCTACAGGGGGCCAGACACTGAAGCTTTCTTT.

This clonotype was seen more than once but under ten times. The genes are TRBV5-1 and TRBJ2-2; no definite D call. The V gene's germline CDR1 is SGHRS and CDR2 YFSETQ. V lost 4 bases and J lost 4, with 8 bases in between. The CDR3 totals 13 residues. The CDR3 bases are TGCGCCAGCAGCAGAACTGGCACCGGGGAGCTGTTTTTT. As protein: CASSRTGTGELFF.

The chain combines TRBV27 with TRBJ1-1, with D tentatively TRBD1 (5 bases). The V gene lost 5 bases and the J gene lost 1 base, with 11 bases spanning the gap. Germline-derived CDR1 and CDR2 are MNHEY and SMNVEV (reference sequence). The CDR3 runs 14 residues. For the CDR3, the DNA is TGTGCCAGCAGTCCCCGACAGAAGAACACTGAAGCTTTCTTT. Its protein product is CASSPRQKNTEAFF.